Below are 27 T cell receptor beta chains sequenced from a single sample in a study of blood T cell repertoires in COVID-19. Clones were read by immunoSEQ multiplex PCR, and TCRdb kept only the in-frame ones, dropping some. Of over 200,000 clones listed, approximately 75% were seen once; the top ten hold roughly 8.7%. The material sequenced was PBMCs or T cells enriched from blood (not recorded which). The receptors were gathered from a man in his forties or fifties who had recovered from COVID-19.

This chain joins TRBV7-2 and TRBJ1-2, with TRBD1 identical over 8 bases. The germline CDR1 and CDR2 sequences are SGHTA and FQGNSA. This CDR3 region has 14 residues. Losses at the gene ends were 4 bases for V and 4 bases for J; bases not matched to a gene: 5. The CDR3 nucleotides read TGTGCCAGCAGCTACCCAGGACAGGGCTATGGCTACACCTTC. Protein product: CASSYPGQGYGYTF.

A word on this clone: Sequence at one end of the junction differs from germline and may be a read error. The chain employs TRBV11-2 and TRBJ2-7; no reliable D call. This CDR3 region has 11 residues. Germline CDR1 and CDR2: SGHAT and FQNNGV. The CDR3: CASSLAAAPIF. CDR3 DNA sequence: TGTGCCAGCAGCTTAGCTGCGGCTCCAATCTTC.

This clone has just a few counts. The chain links TRBV14 to TRBJ2-1; 8 bases are a match to TRBD2. Germline CDR1 reads SGHDN; CDR2 reads FVKESK. The CDR3 has 15 residues. The V gene end was trimmed by 4 bases and the J gene end by 4 bases; junction bases not matched to a gene: 6. The CDR3: CASSLGLAGYNEQFF. DNA of the CDR3: TGTGCCAGCAGCCTCGGTTTAGCGGGGTACAATGAGCAGTTCTTC.

J is TRBJ2-4 and V is TRBV3-1 (or the pseudogene TRBV3-2), with D possibly TRBD2 on 6 matching bases. Trimming left V 4 bases short and J 4 bases short, with 26 bases between. CDR3 length: 19 residues. CDR1 and CDR2 from the germline V gene are LGHDT and YNNKEL (reference sequence). This CDR3 reads CASSPMLVRGGTDKNIQYF. As DNA, the CDR3 is TGTGCCAGCAGCCCAATGTTGGTCCGAGGAGGGACGGATAAAAACATTCAGTACTTC.

This clone was recorded a few times. The chain carries TRBV19 and TRBJ2-1, with a weak D call TRBD2 (6 bases). Trimming shortened V by 7 bases and J by 1 base, and 11 bases separated the two germline ends. CDR1 is LNHDA and CDR2 is SQIVND in the germline V gene (reference sequence). This CDR3 region has 14 residues. Written as DNA, the CDR3 is TGTGCCAGTACCCTTGCGGGGTCCTACAATGAGCAGTTCTTC. It yields the protein CASTLAGSYNEQFF.

The rearrangement uses TRBV7-3 and TRBJ2-3; 8 bases are a match to TRBD2. From germline, CDR1 is SGHTA and CDR2 FQGTGA. This CDR3 spans 15 amino acids. Germline trimming cut 6 bases from V and 1 base from J; bases unmatched to any gene: 6. The CDR3 region has the DNA TGTGCCAGCAGTCCCGCGGGGGGCGGCACAGATACGCAGTATTTT. Translating it yields CASSPAGGGTDTQYF.

The table lists this clone with a count of one. This chain uses TRBV19 with TRBJ2-3; the match to TRBD1 covers 10 bases. Germline CDR1 is LNHDA and CDR2 is SQIVND (reference sequence). With V trimmed by 6 bases and J by 4 bases, 7 bases remained unmatched. This CDR3 is 15 amino acids long. CDR3 in amino acids: CASRKGQGISDTQYF. For the CDR3, the DNA is TGTGCCAGTAGGAAGGGACAGGGGATTTCAGATACGCAGTATTTT. Filled out from reference TRBV19 and TRBJ2-3, the complete variable domain reads DGGITQSPKYLFRKEGQNVTLSCEQNLNHDAMYWYRQDPGQGLRLIYYSQIVNDFQKGDIAEGYSVSREKKESFPLTVTSAQKNPTAFYLCASRKGQGISDTQYFGPGTRLTVL.

This clone came up a few times. The chain has TRBV29-1 and TRBJ1-1; no reliable D call. V was cut by 3 bases and J by 5 bases, with 13 bases left in between. The CDR3 is made up of 13 amino acids. The germline CDR1 and CDR2 sequences are SQVTM and ANQGSEA. CDR3 residues: CSVEGTGETEAFF. CDR3 DNA sequence: TGCAGCGTTGAGGGCACCGGTGAGACTGAAGCTTTCTTT.

The rearrangement uses TRBV5-1 and TRBJ1-6; D is possibly TRBD1 (5 bases). Trimming cost V 3 bases and J 8 bases, with 12 bases left between them. There are 14 residues in the CDR3. Germline V lookup: CDR1 SGHRS, CDR2 YFSETQ. The CDR3 DNA is TGCGCCAGCAGCTCGGAAGGGGCGCATTCACCCCTCCACTTT. It codes for CASSSEGAHSPLHF.

The chain employs TRBV7-2 and TRBJ1-1; possible D gene TRBD1, 5 bases. Per the germline V gene, CDR1 is SGHTA and CDR2 is FQGNSA. The CDR3 spans 14 residues. The V gene lost 5 bases and the J gene lost 4 bases, with 14 bases spanning the gap. The CDR3 reads CASSQLGGTTEAFF. DNA of the CDR3: TGTGCCAGCAGCCAACTGGGGGGAACCACTGAAGCTTTCTTT.

This clone has only one observation. J is TRBJ2-7 and V is TRBV6-5; D perhaps matches TRBD2 (6 bases). The CDR3 contains 14 residues. Looked up from germline, CDR1 is MNHEY and CDR2 is SVGAGI. V was cut by 3 bases and J by 2 bases, with 11 bases left in between. CDR3 coding DNA: TGTGCCAGCAGTTATGGAGGGATCACCTACGAGCAGTACTTC. This translates into CASSYGGITYEQYF.

V is TRBV5-1 and J is TRBJ1-3, with 8 bases fitting TRBD1. Germline CDR1 SGHRS, CDR2 YFSETQ. V trimming: 0 bases; J trimming: 9 bases; junction bases outside the gene matches: 11. The CDR3 runs to 16 residues. In nucleotides, the CDR3 is TGCGCCAGCAGCTTGGGGCAGGGGGCCGGAATGGGCACCATATATTTT. It codes for CASSLGQGAGMGTIYF.

The chain combines TRBV6-5 with TRBJ1-1, with D possibly matching TRBD1 (5 bases). V was cut by 7 bases and J by 1 base, with 10 bases left in between. There are 13 residues in the CDR3. Germline V gene lookup returns CDR1 MNHEY and CDR2 SVGAGI. The CDR3 DNA reads as TGTGCCAGCATAGGGGCAGGGAACACTGAAGCTTTCTTT. It is translated as CASIGAGNTEAFF.

The rearrangement links TRBV25-1 to TRBJ1-1; possible D gene TRBD1, 6 bases. Trimming shortened V by 3 bases and J by 0 bases, and 11 bases separated the two germline ends. CDR1 MGHDK and CDR2 SYGVNS come from the germline V gene. This CDR3 is built from 15 residues. The CDR3 reads CASSEPGAMNTEAFF. CDR3 in DNA: TGTGCCAGCAGTGAGCCAGGGGCTATGAACACTGAAGCTTTCTTT.

The chain employs TRBV24-1 and TRBJ2-2; the match to TRBD1 covers 7 bases. Per the germline V gene, CDR1 is KGHDR and CDR2 is SFDVKD. V dropped 4 bases and J dropped 5; count of bases not matched to a gene: 9. The length of the CDR3 is 16 residues. The CDR3 is CATSDPDRSHTGELFF. Written as DNA, the CDR3 is TGTGCCACCAGTGACCCGGACAGGTCCCATACCGGGGAGCTGTTTTTT.

The chain combines TRBV7-8 with TRBJ2-7, with TRBD2 matching over 9 bases. The germline V gene encodes CDR1 SGHVS and CDR2 FQNEAQ. With V trimmed by 1 base and J by 1 base, 2 bases remained unmatched. This CDR3 is built from 15 residues. Here the CDR3 DNA reads TGTGCCAGCAGCTTAGGAGCGGGGGGATCCTACGAGCAGTACTTC. Protein sequence: CASSLGAGGSYEQYF.

J is TRBJ2-1 and V is TRBV24-1, with 10 bases identical to TRBD2. J gave up 9 bases and V 0 bases, and 1 base lay outside the gene matches. The germline V gene has CDR1 KGHDR and CDR2 SFDVKD. This CDR3 has 14 residues. The CDR3 spells CATSDLSGRAEQFF. For the CDR3, the DNA is TGTGCCACCAGTGATTTGAGCGGGAGGGCTGAGCAGTTCTTC.

Concerning this clone itself: The germline gene is not matched at one end of the junction; a read error may be the cause. The V gene is TRBV4-2, the J gene TRBJ2-2; 8 nucleotides agree with TRBD1. CDR3 size: 16 residues. CDR1 and CDR2 (germline): LGHNA, YNFKEQ. This CDR3 reads CASSQDRQGNAGELFF. The DNA of the CDR3 is TGTGCCAGCAGCCAAGATAGACAGGGGAACGCCGGGGAGCTGTTTTTT.

This chain uses TRBV11-2 with TRBJ2-1; D may be TRBD2 (7 bases). The CDR3 contains 15 residues. Germline values: CDR1 SGHAT, CDR2 FQNNGV. The V and J ends lost 7 bases and 9 bases respectively, with 22 bases between them. The CDR3 sequence: CASMKGGAYRGEQFF. The CDR3 DNA follows: TGTGCCAGCATGAAGGGGGGGGCCTACCGCGGTGAGCAGTTCTTC.

The chain combines TRBV2 with TRBJ2-7, with 7 positions matching TRBD2. Trimming took 6 bases from V and 3 from J; bases not matched to a gene: 14. CDR1 and CDR2 (germline): SNHLY, FYNNEI. CDR3 length: 16 residues. CDR3 in DNA: TGTGCCAGCAGACCTGAATATGGACTAGTTGGCTACGAGCAGTACTTC. Translated, it gives CASRPEYGLVGYEQYF.

The chain employs TRBV5-1 and TRBJ2-7; 7 bases align to TRBD1. Germline CDR1 is SGHRS and CDR2 is YFSETQ. The CDR3 consists of 12 residues. The J segment lost 5 bases and the V segment lost 3 bases, leaving 2 bases of the junction unmatched. For the CDR3, the DNA is TGCGCCAGCAGCTCACAGGGGAACGAGCAGTACTTC. This codes for CASSSQGNEQYF.

In its sample, this clone was seen a few times. This chain links TRBV5-1 with TRBJ2-7; weak D call: TRBD2 (7 bases). Germline lookup yields CDR1 SGHRS and CDR2 YFSETQ. CDR3 length: 15 residues. The V and J ends lost 4 bases and 6 bases respectively, with 20 bases between them. DNA of the CDR3: TGCGCCAGCAGCAGGGGGGCGGGAGAAGGTCGCGAGCAGTACTTC. This sequence encodes CASSRGAGEGREQYF.

This clone has at least ten counts. The chain carries TRBV30 and TRBJ2-2; 7 bases match TRBD2. CDR1 is GTSNPN, CDR2 SVGIG, per germline (reference sequence). Losses at the gene ends were 4 bases for V and 7 bases for J; bases not matched to a gene: 9. The CDR3 length is 14 residues. The CDR3 DNA sequence: TGTGCCTGGACCCCTCCCCCGGGGGGCGGGGAGCTGTTTTTT. Protein product: CAWTPPPGGGELFF.

V and J are TRBV10-3 and TRBJ2-1; 7 bases align to TRBD1. Trimming at V came to 10 bases and at J to 0 bases, leaving 12 bases not matched to a gene. Germline V gene sequence: CDR1 ENHRY, CDR2 SYGVKD. The CDR3 consists of 16 residues. The CDR3 DNA is TGTGCCACTTCAGGGGGACAGACCAACTCCTACAATGAGCAGTTCTTC. Translating it yields CATSGGQTNSYNEQFF.

The V and J genes are TRBV7-9 and TRBJ2-1, with TRBD2 identical over 8 bases. Germline CDR1 reads SEHNR; CDR2 reads FQNEAQ (reference sequence). The CDR3 sequence is 17 residues long. V gave up 4 bases and J gave up 0 bases; unmatched junction bases: 8. CDR3 DNA sequence: TGTGCCAGCAGCTCCCCTGTAGCGGGACGCTCCTACAATGAGCAGTTCTTC. It yields the protein CASSSPVAGRSYNEQFF.

The chain carries TRBV24-1 and TRBJ2-3; TRBD2 matches 7 bases. CDR3 size: 17 residues. CDR1 is KGHDR and CDR2 is SFDVKD in the germline V gene. J was trimmed by 4 bases and V by 2 bases; bases with no gene match: 11. The CDR3 bases are TGTGCCACCAGTGATTATTTGGCGGGAGTCGGTGCAGATACGCAGTATTTT. This codes for CATSDYLAGVGADTQYF.

The rearrangement joins TRBV28 to TRBJ2-1; 8 bases fit TRBD2. CDR1 and CDR2 (germline): MDHEN, SYDVKM. J gave up 0 bases and V 6 bases, and 4 bases lay outside the gene matches. This CDR3 region has 15 residues. This CDR3 is CASRPSGGSYNEQFF. CDR3 nucleotides: TGTGCCAGCAGACCGAGCGGGGGCTCCTACAATGAGCAGTTCTTC.